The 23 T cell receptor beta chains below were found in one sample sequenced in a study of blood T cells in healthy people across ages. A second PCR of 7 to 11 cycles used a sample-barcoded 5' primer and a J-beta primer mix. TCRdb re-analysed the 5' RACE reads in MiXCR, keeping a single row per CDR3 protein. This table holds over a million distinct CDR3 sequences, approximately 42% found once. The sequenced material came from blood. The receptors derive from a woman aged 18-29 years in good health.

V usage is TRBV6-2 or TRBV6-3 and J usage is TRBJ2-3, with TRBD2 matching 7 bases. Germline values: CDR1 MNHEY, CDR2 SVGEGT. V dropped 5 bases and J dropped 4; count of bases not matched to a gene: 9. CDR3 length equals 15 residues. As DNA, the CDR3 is TGTGCCAGCAGTGAGGTCAGCGGGACCCCAGATACGCAGTATTTT. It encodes CASSEVSGTPDTQYF.

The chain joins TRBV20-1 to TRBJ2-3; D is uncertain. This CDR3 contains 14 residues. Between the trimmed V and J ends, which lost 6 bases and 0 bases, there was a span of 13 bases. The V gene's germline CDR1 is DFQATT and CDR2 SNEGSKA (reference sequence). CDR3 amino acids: CSARRVTSTDTQYF. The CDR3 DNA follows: TGCAGTGCGCGACGGGTCACTAGCACAGATACGCAGTATTTT.

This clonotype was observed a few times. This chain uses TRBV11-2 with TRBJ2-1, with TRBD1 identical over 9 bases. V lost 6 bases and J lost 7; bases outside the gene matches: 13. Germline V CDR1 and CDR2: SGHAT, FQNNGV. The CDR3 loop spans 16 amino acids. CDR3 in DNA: TGTGCCAGCAGACATCGAGGGACAGGGCTTAGGAATGAGCAGTTCTTC. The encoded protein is CASRHRGTGLRNEQFF. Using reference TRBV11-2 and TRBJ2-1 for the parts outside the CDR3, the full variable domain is EAGVAQSPRYKIIEKRQSVAFWCNPISGHATLYWYQQILGQGPKLLIQFQNNGVVDDSQLPKDRFSAERLKGVDSTLKIQPAKLEDSAVYLCASRHRGTGLRNEQFFGPGTRLTVL.

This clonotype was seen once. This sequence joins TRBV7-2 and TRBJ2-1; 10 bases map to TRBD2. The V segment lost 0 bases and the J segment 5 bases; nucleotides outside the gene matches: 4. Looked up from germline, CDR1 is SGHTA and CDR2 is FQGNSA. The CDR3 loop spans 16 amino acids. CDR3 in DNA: TGTGCCAGCAGCTTAGCGAGGACTAGCGGCCACAATGAGCAGTTCTTC. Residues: CASSLARTSGHNEQFF.

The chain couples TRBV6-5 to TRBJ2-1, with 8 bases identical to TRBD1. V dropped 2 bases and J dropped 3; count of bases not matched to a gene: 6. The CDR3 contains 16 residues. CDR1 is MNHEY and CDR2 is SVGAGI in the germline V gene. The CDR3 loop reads CASSYLTGVRYNEQFF. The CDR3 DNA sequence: TGTGCCAGCAGTTACCTGACAGGGGTCCGCTACAATGAGCAGTTCTTC.

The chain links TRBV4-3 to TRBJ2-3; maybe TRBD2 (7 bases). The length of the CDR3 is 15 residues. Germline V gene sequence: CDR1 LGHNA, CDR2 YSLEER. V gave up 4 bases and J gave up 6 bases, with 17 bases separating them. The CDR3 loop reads CASSPNIRGGDTQYF. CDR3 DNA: TGCGCCAGCAGCCCAAATATCAGGGGAGGGGATACGCAGTATTTT.

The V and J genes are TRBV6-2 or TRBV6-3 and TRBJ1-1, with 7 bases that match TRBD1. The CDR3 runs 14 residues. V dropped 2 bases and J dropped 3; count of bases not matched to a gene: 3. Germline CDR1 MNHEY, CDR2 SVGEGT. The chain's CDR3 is CASSYKDRYTEAFF. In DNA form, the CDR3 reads TGTGCCAGCAGTTACAAGGACAGGTACACTGAAGCTTTCTTT.

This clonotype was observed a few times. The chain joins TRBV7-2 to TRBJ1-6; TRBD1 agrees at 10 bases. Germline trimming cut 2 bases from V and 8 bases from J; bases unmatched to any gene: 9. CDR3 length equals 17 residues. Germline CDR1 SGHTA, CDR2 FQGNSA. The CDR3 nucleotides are TGTGCCAGCAGCTTAACTAGACAGGGGGCCACGTATTCACCCCTCCACTTT. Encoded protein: CASSLTRQGATYSPLHF.

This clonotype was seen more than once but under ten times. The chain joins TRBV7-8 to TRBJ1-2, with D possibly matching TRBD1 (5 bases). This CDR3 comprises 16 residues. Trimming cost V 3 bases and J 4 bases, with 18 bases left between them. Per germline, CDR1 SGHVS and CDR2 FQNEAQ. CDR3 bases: TGTGCCAGCAGCTTCGGAATCCAGGGTGCGGGCTATGGCTACACCTTC. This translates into CASSFGIQGAGYGYTF.

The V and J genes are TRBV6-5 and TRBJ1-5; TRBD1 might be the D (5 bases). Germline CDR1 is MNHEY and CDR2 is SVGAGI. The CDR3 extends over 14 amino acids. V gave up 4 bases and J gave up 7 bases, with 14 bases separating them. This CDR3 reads CASSSTTGGQPQHF. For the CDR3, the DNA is TGTGCCAGCAGTTCGACCACAGGCGGCCAGCCCCAGCATTTT.

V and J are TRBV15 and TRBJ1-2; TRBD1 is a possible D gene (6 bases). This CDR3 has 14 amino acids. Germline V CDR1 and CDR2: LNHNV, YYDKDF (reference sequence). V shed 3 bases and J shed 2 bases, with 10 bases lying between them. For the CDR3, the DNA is TGTGCCACCAGCAGCCCGGGGGCGAACTATGGCTACACCTTC. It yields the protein CATSSPGANYGYTF.

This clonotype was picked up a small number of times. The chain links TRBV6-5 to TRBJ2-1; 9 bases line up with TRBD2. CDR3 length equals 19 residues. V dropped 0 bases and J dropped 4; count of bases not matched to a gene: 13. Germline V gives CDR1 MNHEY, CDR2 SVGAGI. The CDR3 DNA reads TGTGCCAGCAGTTACTCCTCAGCGCGACTAGCGGTTCCTTACAATGAGCAGTTCTTC. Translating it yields CASSYSSARLAVPYNEQFF.

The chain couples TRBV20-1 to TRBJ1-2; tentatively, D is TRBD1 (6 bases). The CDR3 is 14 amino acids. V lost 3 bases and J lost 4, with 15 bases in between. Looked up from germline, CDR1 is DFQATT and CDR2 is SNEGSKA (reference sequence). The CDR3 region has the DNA TGCAGTGCTAGCCGGGGGCAGAGGGGCTATGGCTACACCTTC. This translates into CSASRGQRGYGYTF.

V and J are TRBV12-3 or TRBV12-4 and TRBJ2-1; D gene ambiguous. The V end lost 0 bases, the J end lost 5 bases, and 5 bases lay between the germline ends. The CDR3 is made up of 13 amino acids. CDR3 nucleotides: TGTGCCAGCAGTTTAGCGCTCGACAATGAGCAGTTCTTC. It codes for CASSLALDNEQFF.

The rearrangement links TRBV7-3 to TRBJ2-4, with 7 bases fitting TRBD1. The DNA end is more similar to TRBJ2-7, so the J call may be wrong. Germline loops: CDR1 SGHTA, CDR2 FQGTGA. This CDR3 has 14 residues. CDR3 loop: CASSLNRGVGEQYF. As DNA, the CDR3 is TGTGCCAGCAGCTTGAACAGGGGCGTCGGCGAGCAGTACTTC.

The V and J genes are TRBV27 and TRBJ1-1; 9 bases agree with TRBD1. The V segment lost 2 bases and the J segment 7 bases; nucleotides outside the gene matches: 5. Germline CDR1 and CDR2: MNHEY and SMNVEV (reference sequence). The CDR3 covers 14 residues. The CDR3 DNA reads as TGTGCCAGCAGTTTAGATCGGGACAGGGTTGAAGCTTTCTTT. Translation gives CASSLDRDRVEAFF.

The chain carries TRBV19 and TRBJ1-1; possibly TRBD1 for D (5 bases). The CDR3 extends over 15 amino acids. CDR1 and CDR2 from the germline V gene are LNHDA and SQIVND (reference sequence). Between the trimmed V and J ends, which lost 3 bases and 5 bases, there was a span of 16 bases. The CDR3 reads CASSIRGISRTEAFF. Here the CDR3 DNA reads TGTGCCAGTAGTATTAGGGGCATCTCGAGAACTGAAGCTTTCTTT.

The CDR3 loop is CASSLSNPQGGSNTEAFF. In DNA, the CDR3 is TGTGCCAGCAGTTTATCGAACCCACAAGGTGGGTCGAACACTGAAGCTTTCTTT. V and J are TRBV27 and TRBJ1-1, with D uncertain. With 0 bases removed from V and 1 base from J, the gap between germline ends came to 18 bases. The germline gives CDR1 MNHEY, CDR2 SMNVEV (reference sequence). The CDR3 sequence is 18 residues long.

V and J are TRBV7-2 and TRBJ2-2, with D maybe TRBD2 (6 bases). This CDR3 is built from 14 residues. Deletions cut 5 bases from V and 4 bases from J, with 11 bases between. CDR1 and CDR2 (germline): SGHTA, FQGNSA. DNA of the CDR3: TGTGCCAGCAGCCGACTAGTTTCCACCGGGGAGCTGTTTTTT. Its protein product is CASSRLVSTGELFF.

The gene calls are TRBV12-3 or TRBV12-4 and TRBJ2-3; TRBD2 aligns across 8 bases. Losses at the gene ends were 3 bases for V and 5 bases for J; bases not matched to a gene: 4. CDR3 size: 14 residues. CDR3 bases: TGTGCCAGCAGTTTTACCGGGGGGGTAGATACGCAGTATTTT. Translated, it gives CASSFTGGVDTQYF.

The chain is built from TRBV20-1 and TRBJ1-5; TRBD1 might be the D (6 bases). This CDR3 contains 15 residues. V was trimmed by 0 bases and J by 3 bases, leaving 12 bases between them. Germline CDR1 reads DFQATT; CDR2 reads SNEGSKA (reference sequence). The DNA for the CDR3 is TGCAGTGCTAGAGATTTAGACAGGCCCAATCAGCCCCAGCATTTT. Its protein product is CSARDLDRPNQPQHF.

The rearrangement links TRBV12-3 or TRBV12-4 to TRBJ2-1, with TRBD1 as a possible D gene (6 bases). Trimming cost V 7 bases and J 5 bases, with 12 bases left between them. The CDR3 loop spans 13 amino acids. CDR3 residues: CASTTGGHNEQFF. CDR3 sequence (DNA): TGTGCCAGCACGACAGGAGGTCACAATGAGCAGTTCTTC.

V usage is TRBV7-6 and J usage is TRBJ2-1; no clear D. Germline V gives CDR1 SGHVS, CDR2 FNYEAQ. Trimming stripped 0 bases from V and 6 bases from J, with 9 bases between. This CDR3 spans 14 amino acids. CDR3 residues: CASSLAGLRNEQFF. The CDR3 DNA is TGTGCCAGCAGCTTAGCCGGTCTCCGCAATGAGCAGTTCTTC.